This TCR beta chain was sequenced for a study of monozygotic twins with inflammatory bowel disease. Points from the study as a whole: No single strong signal or clonotype associated with IBD was supported. No separation of different T cell subtypes was possible.

There were approximately 3,600 ng of total RNA used for each TCR library. Template switching introduced UMIs that contain a 6-nucleotide sample barcode. TCRdb reprocessed the 5' RACE reads; each CDR3 protein has one entry and no DNA is given. Its listing shows 200,000 to 250,000 distinct CDR3 sequences. CDR3 length: 15 amino acids. Looked up from germline, CDR1 is SGHRS and CDR2 is YFSETQ. On this clonotype itself: What it binds is not known.

This chain uses TRBV5-1 with TRBJ2-1; there is no DNA to check the TCRdb D call of TRBD1. This TCR derives from a human donor with ulcerative colitis or Crohn's disease, or a healthy co-twin of an affected twin (not recorded which). Specimen: blood. This chain's CDR3 is CASSLGGGSVNEQFF.